These T cell receptor beta chains were read from a single sample in a study of blood T cell repertoires in COVID-19. Only in-frame clones appear in the TCRdb table, and some are missing; sequencing was by immunoSEQ multiplex PCR. The sample lists about 64,000 clones, 90% occurring once. The specimen sequenced was peripheral blood. The receptors were gathered from an elderly woman with active COVID-19. Both conserved end residues are part of each CDR3. Fields, in order: J gene, clone size, V gene, D gene, CDR3 DNA, CDR3 protein. A D gene is named only where the DNA matches it firmly. Expanded clones get a size class; other rows say once, few or many, or leave the size out.

j_gene: TRBJ1-5
abundance: .
v_gene: TRBV19
d_gene: .
CDR3nt: TGTGCCAGTAGGCGACAGTTCAATAGCAATCAGCCCCAGCATTTT
CDR3aa: CASRRQFNSNQPQHF

j_gene: TRBJ2-1
abundance: .
v_gene: TRBV12-3/TRBV12-4
d_gene: .
CDR3nt: TGTGCCAGCAGTTTACAGGACAATGAGCAGTTCTTC
CDR3aa: CASSLQDNEQFF

j_gene: TRBJ1-2
abundance: .
v_gene: TRBV6-5
d_gene: .
CDR3nt: TGTGCCGGATCCAAGGGGCGGGGGGATGGCTACACCTTC
CDR3aa: CAGSKGRGDGYTF

j_gene: TRBJ2-5
abundance: .
v_gene: TRBV19
d_gene: .
CDR3nt: TGTGCCAGTAGTATAGATAGGACAACCCAGTACTTC
CDR3aa: CASSIDRTTQYF

j_gene: TRBJ2-5
abundance: .
v_gene: TRBV18
d_gene: .
CDR3nt: TGTGCCAGCTCACCGACGGGTGATCAAGAGACCCAGTACTTC
CDR3aa: CASSPTGDQETQYF

j_gene: TRBJ1-2
abundance: .
v_gene: TRBV13
d_gene: .
CDR3nt: TGTGCCAGCAGCTTAGAAAGCCTTCGGGACTATGGCTACACCTTC
CDR3aa: CASSLESLRDYGYTF

j_gene: TRBJ1-2
abundance: few
v_gene: TRBV19
d_gene: .
CDR3nt: TGTGCCAGTAGTATCGAAAGGAGGAACTATGGCTACACCTTC
CDR3aa: CASSIERRNYGYTF

j_gene: TRBJ2-3
abundance: .
v_gene: TRBV7-9
d_gene: .
CDR3nt: TGTGCCAGCAGCTTAGCAGCCACTGCAGATACGCAGTATTTT
CDR3aa: CASSLAATADTQYF

j_gene: TRBJ1-1
abundance: .
v_gene: TRBV10-3
d_gene: TRBD1
CDR3nt: TGTGCCATCCAAGTTAGTCGACAGGGTCCAAACACTGAAGCTTTCTTT
CDR3aa: CAIQVSRQGPNTEAFF

j_gene: TRBJ2-1
abundance: .
v_gene: TRBV6-5
d_gene: .
CDR3nt: TGTGCCAGCAGTCCACAGGGGGGGTACAATGAGCAGTTCTTC
CDR3aa: CASSPQGGYNEQFF

j_gene: TRBJ2-3
abundance: .
v_gene: TRBV2
d_gene: TRBD1
CDR3nt: TGTGCCAGCAGTGATACCAGGGGGCCTAGCACAGATACGCAGTATTTT
CDR3aa: CASSDTRGPSTDTQYF

j_gene: TRBJ1-3
abundance: .
v_gene: TRBV18
d_gene: TRBD1
CDR3nt: TGTGCCAGCTCACCTGGGACAGCTGGAAACACCATATATTTT
CDR3aa: CASSPGTAGNTIYF

j_gene: TRBJ2-3
abundance: .
v_gene: TRBV3-1/TRBV3-2
d_gene: .
CDR3nt: TGTGCCAGCAGCCAAGATCTTGAGGCGGATACGCAGTATTTT
CDR3aa: CASSQDLEADTQYF

j_gene: TRBJ2-7
abundance: .
v_gene: TRBV4-2
d_gene: .
CDR3nt: TGTGCCAGCAGCCACCCCGCCAGGGGCTCCTACGAGCAGTACTTC
CDR3aa: CASSHPARGSYEQYF

j_gene: TRBJ1-5
abundance: .
v_gene: TRBV27
d_gene: .
CDR3nt: TGTGCCAGCAGTCCGGGACATACTAATCAGCCCCAGCATTTT
CDR3aa: CASSPGHTNQPQHF

j_gene: TRBJ2-1
abundance: .
v_gene: TRBV7-9
d_gene: TRBD2
CDR3nt: TGTGCCAGCAGCTTAGCGCGGGGGACTAGCGGGAACAATGAGCAGTTCTTC
CDR3aa: CASSLARGTSGNNEQFF

j_gene: TRBJ2-2
abundance: .
v_gene: TRBV27
d_gene: .
CDR3nt: TGTGCCAGCAGTTTATTTTCTTTCACCGGGGAGCTGTTTTTT
CDR3aa: CASSLFSFTGELFF

j_gene: TRBJ2-7
abundance: .
v_gene: TRBV7-6
d_gene: .
CDR3nt: TGTGCCAGCAGCATCGACCCCCCCCAGGGGAAATCCTACGAGCAGTACTTC
CDR3aa: CASSIDPPQGKSYEQYF

j_gene: TRBJ1-4
abundance: .
v_gene: TRBV5-5
d_gene: .
CDR3nt: TGTGCCAGCAGCTCTATCATATCAGGGGTTCGGGCAACTAATGAAAAACTGTTTTTT
CDR3aa: CASSSIISGVRATNEKLFF

j_gene: TRBJ1-3
abundance: few
v_gene: TRBV7-9
d_gene: TRBD1
CDR3nt: TGTGCCAGCAGCAGGGACAGTGGAAACACCATATATTTT
CDR3aa: CASSRDSGNTIYF

j_gene: TRBJ2-1
abundance: .
v_gene: TRBV28
d_gene: .
CDR3nt: TGTGCCAGCAGTCTTTGGACTGAAACGTTCAATGAGCAGTTCTTC
CDR3aa: CASSLWTETFNEQFF

j_gene: TRBJ1-2
abundance: .
v_gene: TRBV7-9
d_gene: TRBD1
CDR3nt: TGTGCCAGCAGCCCCGGTGGGAAGGGGGCAGGACATGGCTACACCTTC
CDR3aa: CASSPGGKGAGHGYTF

j_gene: TRBJ2-2
abundance: .
v_gene: TRBV30
d_gene: .
CDR3nt: TGTGCCTGGAGTGTAGGGGACACCGGGGAGCTGTTTTTT
CDR3aa: CAWSVGDTGELFF

j_gene: TRBJ2-4
abundance: .
v_gene: TRBV6-1
d_gene: .
CDR3nt: TGTGCCAGCAGTGAATTTGGAGGGAAAAACATTCAGTACTTC
CDR3aa: CASSEFGGKNIQYF

j_gene: TRBJ1-2
abundance: .
v_gene: TRBV5-1
d_gene: .
CDR3nt: TGCGCCAGCAGCCCCGGGAACGGCTTACGGAGTTACACCTTC
CDR3aa: CASSPGNGLRSYTF

j_gene: TRBJ2-3
abundance: .
v_gene: TRBV3-1/TRBV3-2
d_gene: TRBD1
CDR3nt: TGTGCCAGCAGCCAAGTGGACAGGGTCAGGAGTAATACGCAGTATTTT
CDR3aa: CASSQVDRVRSNTQYF

j_gene: TRBJ2-2
abundance: .
v_gene: TRBV3-1/TRBV3-2
d_gene: TRBD1
CDR3nt: TGTGCCAGCAGCGAAACAGGGGAGGGGGAGCTGTTTTTT
CDR3aa: CASSETGEGELFF

j_gene: TRBJ2-7
abundance: .
v_gene: TRBV29-1
d_gene: TRBD2
CDR3nt: TGCAGCGTTATCTCTCTGATTTGGGAGGGAACGGACGAGCAGTACTTC
CDR3aa: CSVISLIWEGTDEQYF

j_gene: TRBJ2-5
abundance: .
v_gene: TRBV30
d_gene: .
CDR3nt: TGTGCCTGGCAGGAGGGCCAAGAGACCCAGTACTTC
CDR3aa: CAWQEGQETQYF

j_gene: TRBJ2-1
abundance: .
v_gene: TRBV11-2
d_gene: .
CDR3nt: TGTGCCAGCAGCTTCGCGTGGGGGGGCGGTGGAGAGCAGTTCTTC
CDR3aa: CASSFAWGGGGEQFF

j_gene: TRBJ2-2
abundance: .
v_gene: TRBV28
d_gene: .
CDR3nt: TGTGCCAGCAGTCCCCCGGGACTCAGCACCGGGGAGCTGTTTTTT
CDR3aa: CASSPPGLSTGELFF

j_gene: TRBJ2-1
abundance: once
v_gene: TRBV7-8
d_gene: TRBD1
CDR3nt: TGTGCCAGCAGCTCGCCAGGGGGTGAGAGAAGCTCCTACAATGAGCAGTTCTTC
CDR3aa: CASSSPGGERSSYNEQFF

j_gene: TRBJ2-5
abundance: .
v_gene: TRBV18
d_gene: TRBD2
CDR3nt: TGTGCCAGCTCCCCCGGAATGCTGAGCGGGGGGGAGGCCTGGACCCAGTACTTC
CDR3aa: CASSPGMLSGGEAWTQYF

j_gene: TRBJ2-2
abundance: .
v_gene: TRBV27
d_gene: .
CDR3nt: TGTGCCAGCAGTTTATCCCGACAGGGGGAGCTGTTTTTT
CDR3aa: CASSLSRQGELFF

j_gene: TRBJ2-7
abundance: once
v_gene: TRBV5-1
d_gene: TRBD1
CDR3nt: TGCGCCAGCAGCACGGGACAGCCCTCCTACGAGCAGTACTTC
CDR3aa: CASSTGQPSYEQYF

j_gene: TRBJ1-5
abundance: .
v_gene: TRBV19
d_gene: .
CDR3nt: TGTGCCAGTAGCCCCACGTGGGGGGTCGGGAGCAATCAGCCCCAGCATTTT
CDR3aa: CASSPTWGVGSNQPQHF

j_gene: TRBJ2-1
abundance: .
v_gene: TRBV6-4
d_gene: TRBD2
CDR3nt: TGTGCCAGCAGTAAGACTAGCCGGAGATCGAATGAGCAGTTCTTC
CDR3aa: CASSKTSRRSNEQFF

j_gene: TRBJ2-1
abundance: few
v_gene: TRBV6-4
d_gene: TRBD2
CDR3nt: TGTGCCAGCAGTGACTTCACTAGCGGGAACTACAATGAGCAGTTCTTC
CDR3aa: CASSDFTSGNYNEQFF

j_gene: TRBJ1-4
abundance: .
v_gene: TRBV14
d_gene: .
CDR3nt: TGTGCCAGCAGCCGGGGGCCTAATGAAAAACTGTTTTTT
CDR3aa: CASSRGPNEKLFF

j_gene: TRBJ1-6
abundance: .
v_gene: TRBV5-6
d_gene: .
CDR3nt: TGTGCCAGCAGCTTGGGCCCAGACAGAAATTCACCCCTCCACTTT
CDR3aa: CASSLGPDRNSPLHF

j_gene: TRBJ2-3
abundance: .
v_gene: TRBV27
d_gene: .
CDR3nt: TGTGCCAGCAGTTTAGGGGCCACAGATACGCAGTATTTT
CDR3aa: CASSLGATDTQYF

j_gene: TRBJ1-1
abundance: .
v_gene: TRBV20-1
d_gene: .
CDR3nt: TGCAGTGCTAGAGAGTACACGTTCGCTTTCTTT
CDR3aa: CSAREYTFAFF

j_gene: TRBJ2-1
abundance: .
v_gene: TRBV20-1
d_gene: TRBD2
CDR3nt: TGCAGTGCCCCGGGGGGGGGACAGCAGTTCTTC
CDR3aa: CSAPGGGQQFF

j_gene: TRBJ2-5
abundance: .
v_gene: TRBV24-1
d_gene: TRBD1
CDR3nt: TGTGCCACTCGCGCCGGGACAGGTTCTCAAGAGACCCAGTACTTC
CDR3aa: CATRAGTGSQETQYF

j_gene: TRBJ2-1
abundance: .
v_gene: TRBV10-1
d_gene: TRBD2
CDR3nt: TGCGCCAGCAGTGATAGCGGGGGATCCGGTGAGCAGTTCTTC
CDR3aa: CASSDSGGSGEQFF

j_gene: TRBJ2-1
abundance: once
v_gene: TRBV20-1
d_gene: TRBD2
CDR3nt: TGCAGTGCTAGTGGTGTCGGCGGGAGGGTCGATGAGCAGTTCTTC
CDR3aa: CSASGVGGRVDEQFF

j_gene: TRBJ1-3
abundance: .
v_gene: TRBV4-1
d_gene: .
CDR3nt: TGCGCCAGCAGCCAAGATCCAGGGTATGCTGGAAACACCATATATTTT
CDR3aa: CASSQDPGYAGNTIYF

j_gene: TRBJ2-1
abundance: .
v_gene: TRBV29-1
d_gene: .
CDR3nt: TGCAGCGCTCGCGAGGGGATAGCGGCTTCCTACAATGAGCAGTTCTTC
CDR3aa: CSAREGIAASYNEQFF

j_gene: TRBJ1-4
abundance: .
v_gene: TRBV28
d_gene: .
CDR3nt: TGTGCCAGCAGTCCCCTTTTCCTAGTGAGTAATGAAAAACTGTTTTTT
CDR3aa: CASSPLFLVSNEKLFF

j_gene: TRBJ2-1
abundance: once
v_gene: TRBV18
d_gene: TRBD2
CDR3nt: TGTGCCAGCTCACTCGCGGGAGGAATGTTCTTC
CDR3aa: CASSLAGGMFF

j_gene: TRBJ2-5
abundance: few
v_gene: TRBV6-1
d_gene: TRBD1
CDR3nt: TGTGCCAGCAGTGAAAAAGGTAGTACGGGGATGACAGGGGAAGAGACCCAGTACTTC
CDR3aa: CASSEKGSTGMTGEETQYF